The rows below give T cell receptor beta chains drawn from one sample of a study of blood T cell repertoires in COVID-19. Libraries were prepared by immunoSEQ multiplex PCR; TCRdb keeps only in-frame clonotypes and omits some of them. Of some 150,000 clones in the sample, around 83% were seen once. Sample: peripheral blood. The receptors come from a woman in her 50s with acute or convalescent COVID-19. Both conserved end residues are part of each CDR3. D genes are given only for firm matches. Expanded clones get a size class; other rows say once, few or many, or leave the size out.

V,size,J,D,DNA,CDR3
TRBV6-4,few,TRBJ2-7,TRBD1,TGTGCCACACCGGGACAGGGGATATACGAGCAGTACTTC,CATPGQGIYEQYF
TRBV6-2/TRBV6-3,.,TRBJ2-5,TRBD1,TGTGCCAGCAGTTACGAGACGGGACAGGGGTTTGAAGAGACCCAGTACTTC,CASSYETGQGFEETQYF
TRBV2,.,TRBJ2-7,TRBD1,TGTGCCAGTGGGCGGACAGGGGCGAGATACGAGCAGTACTTC,CASGRTGARYEQYF
TRBV29-1,.,TRBJ1-3,.,TGCAGCGTTGAAGATCCGCCGGGACAAGCAGGAAACACCATATATTTT,CSVEDPPGQAGNTIYF
TRBV6-4,.,TRBJ2-1,.,TGTGCCAGCAGTGACTTAGCCTATGAGCAGTTCTTC,CASSDLAYEQFF
TRBV10-3,.,TRBJ2-1,.,TGTGCCATCAGTGAGTCGGAGGCCAAAACCTACAATGAGCAGTTCTTC,CAISESEAKTYNEQFF
TRBV3-1/TRBV3-2,once,TRBJ2-7,TRBD2,TGTGCCAGCAGCCAGGGGACTAGCGGGAGATACGAGCAGTACTTC,CASSQGTSGRYEQYF
TRBV27,.,TRBJ2-7,TRBD2,TGTGCCAGCATGAGACTAGCGGGAAACTACGAGCAGTACTTC,CASMRLAGNYEQYF
TRBV7-6,.,TRBJ2-2,TRBD2,TGTGCCAGCAGCTTAGGATCGGGGGGCACCGGGGAGCTGTTTTTT,CASSLGSGGTGELFF
TRBV5-4,.,TRBJ2-1,TRBD1,TGTGCCAGCAGCACGGGACAGGGGGCGCGAAATGAGCAGTTCTTC,CASSTGQGARNEQFF
TRBV18,.,TRBJ1-1,.,TGTGCCAGCTCACCACCCGCAGGCACAGCTTTCTTT,CASSPPAGTAFF
TRBV18,.,TRBJ1-1,.,TGTGCCAGCCGAACGGACATAGTGAACACTGAAGCTTTCTTT,CASRTDIVNTEAFF
TRBV6-2/TRBV6-3,once,TRBJ1-1,.,TGTGCCAGCAGTATCCTCAGGGGACGAACGAACACTGAAGCTTTCTTT,CASSILRGRTNTEAFF
TRBV19,.,TRBJ2-7,TRBD1,TGTGCCAGTGCCTGGGACAGGGGGTCGTCTGAGCAGTACTTC,CASAWDRGSSEQYF
TRBV28,once,TRBJ2-7,.,TGTGCCAGCAGCCTCGGGTTCGATCCGTACTTC,CASSLGFDPYF
TRBV18,.,TRBJ2-1,.,TGTGCCAGCTCACCACCCATCAATGAGCAGTTCTTC,CASSPPINEQFF
TRBV5-1,many,TRBJ2-3,.,TGCGCCAGCAGCTCTACTAGCACAGATACGCAGTATTTT,CASSSTSTDTQYF
TRBV27,.,TRBJ2-7,TRBD2,TGTGCCAGCAGAGACCTAGCGGGAGCCCCCTACGAGCAGTACTTC,CASRDLAGAPYEQYF
TRBV29-1,.,TRBJ2-7,TRBD2,TGCAGCACTCGGACTAGCGGGAGCTCCTACGAGCAGTACTTC,CSTRTSGSSYEQYF
TRBV4-3,.,TRBJ1-2,.,TGCGCCAGCAGCCAAGATAGCCTCAACTATGGCTACACCTTC,CASSQDSLNYGYTF
TRBV10-2,.,TRBJ2-7,.,TGCGCCAGCAGTGATGGCAGGGCCTACGAGCAGTACTTC,CASSDGRAYEQYF
TRBV30,.,TRBJ1-3,TRBD1,TGTGCCCTAGGGGGCACTGGAAACACCATATATTTT,CALGGTGNTIYF
TRBV19,.,TRBJ1-6,.,TGTGCCAGTAAAAGGGAGGTCCGGCGTAATTCACCCCTCCACTTT,CASKREVRRNSPLHF
TRBV9,.,TRBJ2-5,TRBD1,TGTGCCAGCAGCGCTAACCTCGGGACAGGGCAAGAGACCCAGTACTTC,CASSANLGTGQETQYF
TRBV6-5,.,TRBJ2-7,TRBD1,TGTGCCAGCAGGAGACAGGGTCGGGAATACGAGCAGTACTTC,CASRRQGREYEQYF
TRBV7-9,once,TRBJ2-7,TRBD2,TGTGCCAGCAGCCCAGAAGCGGGGGCTACTTACGAGCAGTACTTC,CASSPEAGATYEQYF
TRBV6-5,.,TRBJ2-1,.,TGTGCCAGCAGTTACAGAGGAGGGATCTCCTACAATGAGCAGTTCTTC,CASSYRGGISYNEQFF